This T cell receptor (beta chain) was identified during a study of T cell clonotyping in hematopoietic cell transplantation. Profiling relied on immunoSEQ multiplex PCR, and the TCRdb table lists in-frame clones only, not all of them. The sample lists around 24,000 clones, 65% to 90% occurring once. The J segment lost 2 bases and the V segment lost 0 bases, leaving 2 bases of the junction unmatched. The germline V gene has CDR1 SGDLS and CDR2 YYNGEE. The CDR3 length is 15 residues. This clone was counted between two and nine times. Sample time point: recipient sample about 28 days before transplant, after cytoreduction.

The sequence was collected from a woman in her fifties or sixties with acute myeloid leukemia. Some clones in this sample may be carry-over from other donors' samples. This specimen consisted of peripheral blood mononuclear cells, obtained before stem cell transplant. The chain is built from TRBV9 and TRBJ1-2; 9 bases are shared with TRBD1. The CDR3 region is CASSVEDRGNYGYTF. The DNA of the CDR3 is TGTGCCAGCAGCGTAGAGGACAGGGGCAACTATGGCTACACCTTC.